Detailed here is one T cell receptor (beta chain). Its antigen is unknown. The PCR was carried out with 60 Vbeta primers and 13 Jbeta primers. Profiled with immunoSEQ multiplex PCR; TCRdb holds only in-frame clones, not every one. In the table there are 100,000 to 130,000 clones, 65% to 80% of which are singletons. This sample was taken from a study of cytomegalovirus exposure and HLA in healthy donors. With 9 bases removed from V and 6 bases from J, the gap between germline ends came to 15 bases. In germline, CDR1 is LNHDA, CDR2 SQIVND (reference sequence). There are 13 residues in the CDR3. Study-wide results and caveats: The listing of roughly 160 TCR beta chains classed them as cytomegalovirus-associated. Using a false discovery rate of 0.05, a later analysis showed that approximately 17,000 TCR beta sequences were associated with HLA alleles.

This TCR was sampled from a male donor in good health and CMV-seronegative. The sample consisted of PBMCs. This chain connects TRBV19 to TRBJ2-4; D possibly corresponds to TRBD2 (7 bases). CDR3 in DNA: TGTGCCAGCGCCTCAGGGGAGGGAAACATTCAGTACTTC. Translation: CASASGEGNIQYF.